This T cell receptor beta chain derives from a study of blood T cell repertoires in COVID-19 (dated by TCRdb to 2018 to 2021). With regard to the full study: Collaborator samples came from the United States, Italy and Spain and covered acute and convalescent phases of COVID-19. Nearly every sample came with metadata listing a de-identified subject ID, COVID-19 status, age in years and sex. Deeply sampled blood TCRbeta repertoires from subjects exposed to, actively infected with, or recovered from COVID-19 were included in the dataset. Where available, HLA class I and class II types were obtained from metadata supplied by the sample provider rather than from assay-based typing. The samples were drawn from two sources: the first 160 participants of the ongoing ImmuneRACE study, and some 1,300 subjects contributed by 6 global collaborators. The prospective study material was composed of cDNA or gDNA derived from T cells, B-cell-depleted T cells, or PBMCs. The repertoires were released in a freely available public database intended as a resource for research on the immune response to SARS-CoV-2.

This clone has just one count. Its antigen is not yet known. No much larger clonotype is one base removed from it; base qualities were not supplied. The immunoSEQ Assay, a bias-controlled multiplex PCR, was used to amplify TCRbeta CDR3 regions from genomic DNA. Per the source publication's procedure: The number of nucleated cells in each sample was estimated from the amplification of reference gene primers within the assay. To quantify the absolute abundance of each unique TCRbeta CDR3 rearrangement, sequence reads were collapsed and filtered. For each sample, productive Simpson clonality was calculated as the square root of Simpson's diversity index across productive rearrangements. In its TCRdb copy, this immuneACCESS table keeps in-frame sequences only and misses some clones. Where compared with another copy, unresolved V genes explain less than half of these, and the others have no known cause. Clone size and V and J calls were adopted from that table, with D and trimming inferred from the DNA. Across this sample there are 150,000 to 200,000 clones, with around nine tenths seen only once. Together, the top ten hold approximately 5.5% of the sample.

Trimming at the junction amounts to 5 bases on V and 0 bases on J, and the germline ends lie 14 bases apart. From the cysteine through the phenylalanine, the CDR3 covers 16 amino acids. CDR3 DNA is the only sequence kept; it has 48 bases, read in frame from the first base. The CDR1 and CDR2 encoded by the germline V gene (reference sequence) are MNHEY and SMNVEV. Each collaborating institution followed its own protocols to collect whole blood in K2EDTA tubes. Collaborator samples were shipped for TCRbeta analysis as frozen whole blood, isolated PBMCs, or DNA extracted from either sample type. Paper-wide results and their limitations: Clinical and demographic metadata were provided uncurated, with the amount varying by source and participant.

Sequencing used peripheral blood. The TCR was taken from a man in his forties or fifties with active or convalescent COVID-19. The V and J segments used are TRBV27 and TRBJ2-1; D gene: possibly TRBD1, on 5 matching bases. In nucleotides, the sequence is TGTGCCAGCAGTCCCCGACAGTACAGCTCCTACAATGAGCAGTTCTTC. This sequence encodes CASSPRQYSSYNEQFF.